The T cell receptor beta chain described here comes from a study of Ad26.COV2.S vaccination and SARS-CoV-2 variants. The study's findings and limits: Spike-specific TCR breadth was greater in vaccine than placebo recipients.

The CDR3 consists of 16 residues. The ends were cut back, 1 base at V and 0 bases at J, with 10 bases in the middle. Germline V CDR1 and CDR2: SNHLY, FYNNEI. This clone was seen once. The antigen remains undetermined. Libraries were prepared by immunoSEQ multiplex PCR; TCRdb keeps only in-frame clonotypes and omits some of them. The sample holds about 440,000 clones; around nine tenths are singletons and the top ten take roughly 13%. Treatment of the sample: around 19 received Ad26.COV2.S at low or high dose, single or two shots; roughly five received placebo; per-sample allocation not given. Sampling took place 63 days after the first vaccine or placebo injection.

This clonotype was obtained from a person between 18 and 60 years old who received the Ad26.COV2.S COVID-19 vaccine or a placebo. The sequenced sample was peripheral blood, obtained in a trial of Ad26.COV2.S vaccine versus placebo. The rearrangement links TRBV2 to TRBJ1-5, with D hard to call. Here the CDR3 reads CASSEGWAYSNQPQHF. The CDR3 DNA reads TGTGCCAGCAGTGAAGGGTGGGCTTATAGCAATCAGCCCCAGCATTTT.